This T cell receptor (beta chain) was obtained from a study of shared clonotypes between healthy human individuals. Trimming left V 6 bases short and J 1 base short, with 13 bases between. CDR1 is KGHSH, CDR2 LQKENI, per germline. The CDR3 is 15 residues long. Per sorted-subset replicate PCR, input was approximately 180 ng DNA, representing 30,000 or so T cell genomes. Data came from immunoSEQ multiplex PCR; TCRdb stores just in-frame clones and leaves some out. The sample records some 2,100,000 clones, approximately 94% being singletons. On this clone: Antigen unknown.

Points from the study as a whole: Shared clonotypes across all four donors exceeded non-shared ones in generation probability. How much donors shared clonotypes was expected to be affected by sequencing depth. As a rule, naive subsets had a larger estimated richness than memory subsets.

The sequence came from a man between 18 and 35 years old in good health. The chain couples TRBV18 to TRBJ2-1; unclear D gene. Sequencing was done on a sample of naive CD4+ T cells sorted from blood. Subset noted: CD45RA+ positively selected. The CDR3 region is CASSFGVTSYNEQFF. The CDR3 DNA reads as TGTGCCAGCTCGTTTGGCGTCACTTCCTACAATGAGCAGTTCTTC.